This TCR beta chain originates from a study of cytomegalovirus exposure and HLA in healthy donors. Germline trimming cut 5 bases from V and 4 bases from J; bases unmatched to any gene: 4. CDR1 is LNHDA, CDR2 SQIVND, per germline (reference sequence). This CDR3 region has 13 residues. The study, taken as a whole, reports: For most TCR beta V segments, an earlier analysis put the productive rate at about 87% or about 30% of the time. A later analysis by the authors found several of the most significant clusters apparently linked to common viral pathogens. Several V segments, TRBV6-2 and TRBV6-3 among them, could not be told apart and were dropped.

A word on this clone: Its antigen is as yet unknown.

It was with 60 Vbeta and 13 Jbeta primers that the PCR ran. In the authors' methods: It was a later analysis that counted roughly 80 million unique TCR beta chains, of which 9 million to 13 million were shared. Repertoires were generated with immunoSEQ multiplex PCR, while TCRdb's copy carries only in-frame clones and drops some. V and J calls and clone size are copied from that table; D and trimming were computed from the DNA. The repertoire holds about 82,000 clones, with around 77% as singletons. The clonotype was recovered from a man aged 45-65 years in good health and CMV-seronegative. The chain is built from TRBV19 and TRBJ1-1; TRBD1 aligns across 7 bases. Sequencing was carried out using PBMCs. CDR3 in amino acids: CASSGSGGTEAFF. CDR3 sequence (DNA): TGTGCCAGTAGTGGGTCAGGGGGCACTGAAGCTTTCTTT.